The clone carrying this T cell receptor (beta chain) was seen at least ten times. The antigen remains undetermined. The source of the sample is a study of CD8 T cells in ankylosing spondylitis. Study results and caveats: Researchers report that disease-linked clones proved CD8+ and relatively rare in peripheral blood.

The V end lost 8 bases, the J end lost 7 bases, and 17 bases lay between the germline ends. The germline gives CDR1 SGHVS, CDR2 FNYEAQ. The CDR3 runs to 14 residues. TCRdb re-analysed the 5' RACE reads in MiXCR, keeping a single row per CDR3 protein. The table lists hundreds of thousands of distinct CDR3 sequences, about 9.1% of them singletons. Sequencing was carried out using blood, either unsorted or a sorted T cell fraction (not recorded which). The TCR sequence derives from a male donor with ankylosing spondylitis or in good health (not recorded which). The chain combines TRBV7-6 with TRBJ1-4, with D perhaps TRBD1 (6 bases). The CDR3 DNA is TGTGCCAGCTCAAGGGGGGGTGGGACTGAAAAACTGTTTTTT. Protein product: CASSRGGGTEKLFF.